Listed here is a single T cell receptor (beta chain). The antigen is undetermined. This CDR3 region has 14 residues. V shed 5 bases and J shed 3 bases, with 14 bases lying between them. Germline CDR1 and CDR2: SGHAT and FQNNGV. Described time point: week 35, safety follow-up. Vaccination used 300 ug of mutant IDH1 20-mer peptide per dose, with topical imiquimod. Donors harbored newly found WHO grade 3 or 4 IDH1-mutant, ATRX-lost astrocytomas. The data originate from a study of a mutant IDH1 vaccine in newly diagnosed glioma. Some clones are missing from TCRdb's copy, which holds only in-frame ones; the method was immunoSEQ multiplex PCR. The table has 30,000 to 40,000 clones, roughly 78% seen once.

The rearrangement links TRBV11-2 to TRBJ2-7; D ambiguous. The sample consisted of PBMCs, taken from a glioma patient whose treatment included an IDH1 peptide vaccine. The sequence was obtained from a man aged 40-55 years with glioma. Some clones in this sample may be carry-over from other donors' samples. CDR3 bases: TGTGCCAGCAGCCCCTGGACGGGTAGCTACGAGCAGTACTTC. Its protein is CASSPWTGSYEQYF. Supplemented by reference TRBV11-2 and TRBJ2-7, the full variable domain reads EAGVAQSPRYKIIEKRQSVAFWCNPISGHATLYWYQQILGQGPKLLIQFQNNGVVDDSQLPKDRFSAERLKGVDSTLKIQPAKLEDSAVYLCASSPWTGSYEQYFGPGTRLTVT.